Listed here is a single T cell receptor beta chain. Other DNA sequences in the sample encode the same CDR3. This CDR3 spans 16 amino acids. The V end lost 0 bases, the J end lost 0 bases, and 9 bases lay between the germline ends. CDR1 SGHRS and CDR2 YFSETQ come from the germline V gene. These data originate in a study of shared clonotypes between healthy human individuals. Measured with immunoSEQ multiplex PCR; TCRdb has only the in-frame clones, and not every one. The table records roughly 1.5 million clones, around 98% of them present only once. The specimen was naive CD4+ T cells sorted from blood. Documented subset: CD45RA+ positively selected. This clonotype originated in a young man in good health. V gene TRBV5-1 combines with J gene TRBJ2-2, with D possibly being TRBD1 or TRBD2 (5 bases each). CDR3 residues: CASSLAGPPNTGELFF. Written as DNA, the CDR3 is TGCGCCAGCAGCTTGGCGGGGCCCCCGAACACCGGGGAGCTGTTTTTT.